The clone carrying this T cell receptor (beta chain) was detected ten times or more. Template switching, a step in the protocol, added a universal primer site, and cDNA carried unique molecular identifiers. TCRdb reprocessed the 5' RACE reads with MiXCR, giving one entry per CDR3 protein. The sample records around 240,000 distinct CDR3 sequences, under 12% being singletons. These data belong to a study of identical twins. CDR3 size: 11 residues. Germline CDR1 reads GTSNPN; CDR2 reads SVGIG (reference sequence). V lost 5 bases to trimming and J lost 6 bases, with 10 bases between them. The chain joins TRBV30 to TRBJ1-1; no definite D call. The TCR comes from a man aged 50 to 59 in good health. The sample taken for sequencing was memory T cells sorted from blood. In nucleotides, the CDR3 is TGTGCCTGGGGGTTTGAAGCTGAAGCTTTCTTT. Translated: CAWGFEAEAFF.